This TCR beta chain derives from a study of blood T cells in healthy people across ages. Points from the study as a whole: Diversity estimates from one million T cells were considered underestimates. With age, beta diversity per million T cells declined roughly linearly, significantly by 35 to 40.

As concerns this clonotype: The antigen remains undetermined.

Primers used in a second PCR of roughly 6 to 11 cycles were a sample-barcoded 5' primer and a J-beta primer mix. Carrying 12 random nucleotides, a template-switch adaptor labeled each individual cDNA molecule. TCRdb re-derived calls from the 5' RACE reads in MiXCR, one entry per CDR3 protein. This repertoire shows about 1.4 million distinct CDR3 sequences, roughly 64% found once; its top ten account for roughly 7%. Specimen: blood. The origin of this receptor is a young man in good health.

CDR3 loop: CASRTSGTNFYNEQFF. The CDR3 DNA reads TGTGCCAGCCGAACATCCGGGACTAACTTCTACAATGAGCAGTTCTTC. V is TRBV6-5 and J is TRBJ2-1, with 7 bases lining up with TRBD2. The junction had 13 bases not matched to a gene; V was cut back by 8 bases and J by 3 bases. The germline V gene has CDR1 MNHEY and CDR2 SVGAGI. This CDR3 region has 16 residues.